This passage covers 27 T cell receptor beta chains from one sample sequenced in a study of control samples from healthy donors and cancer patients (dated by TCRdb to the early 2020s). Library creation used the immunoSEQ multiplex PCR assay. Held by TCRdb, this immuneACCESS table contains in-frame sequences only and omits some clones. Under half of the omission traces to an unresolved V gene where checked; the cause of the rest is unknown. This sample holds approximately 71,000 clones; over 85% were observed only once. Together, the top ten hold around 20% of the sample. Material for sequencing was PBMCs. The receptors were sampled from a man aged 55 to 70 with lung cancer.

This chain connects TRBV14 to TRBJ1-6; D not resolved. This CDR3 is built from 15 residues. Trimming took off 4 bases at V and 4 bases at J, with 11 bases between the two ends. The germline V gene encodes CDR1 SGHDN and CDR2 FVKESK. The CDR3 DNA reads TGTGCCAGCAGCCGAAACATGGGGTATAATTCACCCCTCCACTTT. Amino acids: CASSRNMGYNSPLHF.

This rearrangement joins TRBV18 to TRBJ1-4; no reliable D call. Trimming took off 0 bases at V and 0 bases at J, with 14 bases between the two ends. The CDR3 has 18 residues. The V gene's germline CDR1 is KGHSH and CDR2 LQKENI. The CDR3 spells CASSPPGPRDATNEKLFF. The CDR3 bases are TGTGCCAGCTCACCACCGGGTCCGAGGGATGCAACTAATGAAAAACTGTTTTTT.

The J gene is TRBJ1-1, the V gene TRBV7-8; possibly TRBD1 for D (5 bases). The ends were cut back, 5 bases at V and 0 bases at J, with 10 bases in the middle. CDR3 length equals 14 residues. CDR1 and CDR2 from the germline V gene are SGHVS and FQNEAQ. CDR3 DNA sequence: TGTGCCAGCAGCCCACAGGTCATGAACACTGAAGCTTTCTTT. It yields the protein CASSPQVMNTEAFF.

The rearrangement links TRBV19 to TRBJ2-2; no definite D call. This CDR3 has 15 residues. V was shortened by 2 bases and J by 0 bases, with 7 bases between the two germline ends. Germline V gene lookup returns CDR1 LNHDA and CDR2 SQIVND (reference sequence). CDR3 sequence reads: CASSIIGTNTGELFF. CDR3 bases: TGTGCCAGTAGTATAATAGGAACGAACACCGGGGAGCTGTTTTTT.

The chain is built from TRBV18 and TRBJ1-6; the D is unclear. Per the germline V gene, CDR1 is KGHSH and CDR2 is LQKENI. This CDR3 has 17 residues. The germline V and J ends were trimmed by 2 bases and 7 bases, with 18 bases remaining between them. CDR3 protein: CASSPGSRGPANSPLHF. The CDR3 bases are TGTGCCAGCTCACCAGGTTCGAGAGGGCCGGCGAATTCACCCCTCCACTTT.

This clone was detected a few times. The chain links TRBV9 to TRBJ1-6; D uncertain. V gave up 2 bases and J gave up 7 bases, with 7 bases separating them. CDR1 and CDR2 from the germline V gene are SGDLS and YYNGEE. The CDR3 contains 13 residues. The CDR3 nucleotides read TGTGCCAGCAGCGTCAAAGGGAATTCACCCCTCCACTTT. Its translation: CASSVKGNSPLHF.

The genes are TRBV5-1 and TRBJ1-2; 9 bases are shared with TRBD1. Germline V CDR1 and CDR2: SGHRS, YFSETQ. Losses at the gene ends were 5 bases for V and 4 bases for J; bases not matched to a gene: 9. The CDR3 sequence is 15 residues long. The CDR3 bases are TGCGCCAGCAGTCAAAGCCCGACAGGGGGCTATGGCTACACCTTC. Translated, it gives CASSQSPTGGYGYTF.

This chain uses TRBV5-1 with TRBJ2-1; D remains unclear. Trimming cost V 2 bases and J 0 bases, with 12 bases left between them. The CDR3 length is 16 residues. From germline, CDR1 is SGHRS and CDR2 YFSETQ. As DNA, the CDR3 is TGCGCCAGCAGCTTAGGCTCTCCGAGCTCCTACAATGAGCAGTTCTTC. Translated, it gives CASSLGSPSSYNEQFF.

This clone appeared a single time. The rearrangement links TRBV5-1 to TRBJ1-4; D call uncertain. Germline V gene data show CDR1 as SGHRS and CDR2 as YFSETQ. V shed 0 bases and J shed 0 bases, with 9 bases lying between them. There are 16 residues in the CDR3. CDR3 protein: CASSLDGGATNEKLFF. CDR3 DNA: TGCGCCAGCAGCTTGGATGGCGGGGCAACTAATGAAAAACTGTTTTTT.

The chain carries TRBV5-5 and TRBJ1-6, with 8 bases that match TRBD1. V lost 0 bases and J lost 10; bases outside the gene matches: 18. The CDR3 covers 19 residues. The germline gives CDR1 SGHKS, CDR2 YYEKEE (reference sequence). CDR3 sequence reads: CASSLGTGPRSRSGSPLHF. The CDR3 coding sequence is TGTGCCAGCAGCTTGGGGACAGGGCCACGCAGTAGATCGGGGTCACCCCTCCACTTT.

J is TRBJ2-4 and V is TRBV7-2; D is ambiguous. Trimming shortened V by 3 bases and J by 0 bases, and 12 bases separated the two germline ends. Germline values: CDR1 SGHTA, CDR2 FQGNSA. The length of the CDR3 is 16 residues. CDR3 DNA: TGTGCCAGCAGCTTTTACGGGTCCGTAGCCAAAAACATTCAGTACTTC. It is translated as CASSFYGSVAKNIQYF.

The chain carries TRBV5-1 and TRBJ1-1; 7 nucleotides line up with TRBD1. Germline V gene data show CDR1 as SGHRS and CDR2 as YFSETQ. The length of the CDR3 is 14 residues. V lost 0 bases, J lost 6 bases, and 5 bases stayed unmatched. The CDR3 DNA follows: TGCGCCAGCAGCTTGGAGACAGGGCAAGCTGAAGCTTTCTTT. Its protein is CASSLETGQAEAFF.

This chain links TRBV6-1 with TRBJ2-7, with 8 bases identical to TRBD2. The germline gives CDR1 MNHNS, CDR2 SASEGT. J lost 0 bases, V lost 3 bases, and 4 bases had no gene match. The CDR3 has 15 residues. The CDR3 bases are TGTGCCAGCAGTGATGCCGGGACTAGCTCCTACGAGCAGTACGTC. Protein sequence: CASSDAGTSSYEQYV.

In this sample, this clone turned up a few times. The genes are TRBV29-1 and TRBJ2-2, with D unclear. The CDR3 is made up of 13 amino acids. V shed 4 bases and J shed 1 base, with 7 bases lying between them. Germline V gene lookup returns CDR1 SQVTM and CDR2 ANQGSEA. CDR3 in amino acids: CSVGAGNTGELFF. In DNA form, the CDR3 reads TGCAGCGTTGGAGCAGGGAACACCGGGGAGCTGTTTTTT.

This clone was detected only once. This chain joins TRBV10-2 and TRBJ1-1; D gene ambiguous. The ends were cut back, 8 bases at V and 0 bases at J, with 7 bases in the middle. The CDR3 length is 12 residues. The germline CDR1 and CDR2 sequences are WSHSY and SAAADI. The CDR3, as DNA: TGCGCCAGCTCTAGTATGAACACTGAAGCTTTCTTT. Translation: CASSSMNTEAFF.

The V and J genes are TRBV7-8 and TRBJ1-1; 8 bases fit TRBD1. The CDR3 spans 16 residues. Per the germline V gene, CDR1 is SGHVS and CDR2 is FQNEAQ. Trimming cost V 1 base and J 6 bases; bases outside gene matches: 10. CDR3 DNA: TGTGCCAGCAGCTTAGAAGGGAACAGGGGGTCCGCTGAAGCTTTCTTT. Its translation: CASSLEGNRGSAEAFF.

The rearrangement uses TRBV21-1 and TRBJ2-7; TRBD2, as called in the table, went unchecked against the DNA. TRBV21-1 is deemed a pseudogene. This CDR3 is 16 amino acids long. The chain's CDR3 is CASSCPNEGGKNEQYV. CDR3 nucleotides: TGTGCCAGCAGCTGTCCCAATGAGGGGGGGAAGAACGAGCAGTACGTC.

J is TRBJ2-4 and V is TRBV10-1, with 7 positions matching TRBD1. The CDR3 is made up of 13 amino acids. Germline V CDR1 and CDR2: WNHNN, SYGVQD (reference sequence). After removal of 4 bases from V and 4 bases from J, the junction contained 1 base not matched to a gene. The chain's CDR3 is CASSGQGKNIQYF. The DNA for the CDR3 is TGCGCCAGCAGTGGACAGGGTAAAAACATTCAGTACTTC.

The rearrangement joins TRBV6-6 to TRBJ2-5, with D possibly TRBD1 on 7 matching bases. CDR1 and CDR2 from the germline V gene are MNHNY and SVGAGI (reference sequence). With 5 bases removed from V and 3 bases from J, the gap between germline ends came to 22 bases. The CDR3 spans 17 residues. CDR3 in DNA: TGTGCCAGCAGTCGTTCCAGGGGGGCAGCTCGGGAAGAGACCCAGTACTTC. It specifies CASSRSRGAAREETQYF.

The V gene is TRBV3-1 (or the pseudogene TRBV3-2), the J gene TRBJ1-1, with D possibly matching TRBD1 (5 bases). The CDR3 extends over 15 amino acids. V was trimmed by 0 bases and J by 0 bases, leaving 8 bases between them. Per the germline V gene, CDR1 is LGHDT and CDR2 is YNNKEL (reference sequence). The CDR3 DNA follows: TGTGCCAGCAGCCAAGAGAGGGGACTGAACACTGAAGCTTTCTTT. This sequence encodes CASSQERGLNTEAFF.

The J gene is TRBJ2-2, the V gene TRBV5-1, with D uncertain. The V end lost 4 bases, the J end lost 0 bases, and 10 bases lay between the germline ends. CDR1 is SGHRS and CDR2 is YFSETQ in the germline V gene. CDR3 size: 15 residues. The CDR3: CASSPGPTNTGELFF. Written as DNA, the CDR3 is TGCGCCAGCAGCCCGGGCCCAACGAACACCGGGGAGCTGTTTTTT.

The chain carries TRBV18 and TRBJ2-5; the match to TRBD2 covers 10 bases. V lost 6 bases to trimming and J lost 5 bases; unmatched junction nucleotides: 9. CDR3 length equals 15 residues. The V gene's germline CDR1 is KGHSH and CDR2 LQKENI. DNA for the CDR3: TGTGCCAGCTCGCAGAGCGGGGGGGCCTTGGAGACCCAGTACTTC. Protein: CASSQSGGALETQYF.

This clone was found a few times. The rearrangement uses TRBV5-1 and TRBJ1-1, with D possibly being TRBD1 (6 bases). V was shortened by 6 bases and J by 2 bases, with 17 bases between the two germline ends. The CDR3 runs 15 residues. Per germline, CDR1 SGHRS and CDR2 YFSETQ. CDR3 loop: CASKLSGGLNTEAFF. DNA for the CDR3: TGCGCCAGCAAACTTTCCGGGGGGCTCAACACTGAAGCTTTCTTT.

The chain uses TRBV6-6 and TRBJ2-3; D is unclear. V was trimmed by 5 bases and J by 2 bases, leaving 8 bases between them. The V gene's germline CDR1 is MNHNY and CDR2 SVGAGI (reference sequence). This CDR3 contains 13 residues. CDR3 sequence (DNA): TGTGCCAGCAGTCGAGATACCACAGATACGCAGTATTTT. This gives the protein CASSRDTTDTQYF.

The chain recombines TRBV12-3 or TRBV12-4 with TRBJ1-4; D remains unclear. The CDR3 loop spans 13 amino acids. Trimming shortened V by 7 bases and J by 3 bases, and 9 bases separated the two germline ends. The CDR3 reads CASTPEANEKLFF. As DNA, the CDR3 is TGTGCCAGCACCCCCGAAGCTAATGAAAAACTGTTTTTT.

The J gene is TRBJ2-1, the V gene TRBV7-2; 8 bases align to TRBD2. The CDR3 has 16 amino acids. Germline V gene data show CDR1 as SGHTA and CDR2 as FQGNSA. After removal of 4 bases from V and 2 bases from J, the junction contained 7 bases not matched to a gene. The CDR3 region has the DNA TGTGCCAGCAGCTCCCAAAGCGGGGGACCCTACAATGAGCAGTTCTTC. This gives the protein CASSSQSGGPYNEQFF.

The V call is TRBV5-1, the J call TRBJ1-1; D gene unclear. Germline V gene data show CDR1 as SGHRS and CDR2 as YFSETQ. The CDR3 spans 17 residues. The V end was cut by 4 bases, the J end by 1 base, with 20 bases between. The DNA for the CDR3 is TGCGCCAGCAGCCCCGGGCCAGCATCCCTGGGGAACACTGAAGCTTTCTTT. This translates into CASSPGPASLGNTEAFF.